The next 17 T cell receptor beta chains were all read from a single sample in a study of blood T cell repertoires in COVID-19. Assay: immunoSEQ multiplex PCR; the TCRdb copy retains only in-frame clones and omits some. In the table there are about 60,000 clones, about 80% of which are singletons. Specimen: peripheral blood. The receptors come from a man aged 25 to 40 with COVID-19, enrolled during active disease.

The chain couples TRBV5-1 to TRBJ2-7, with D possibly TRBD2 on 6 matching bases. The CDR3 extends over 16 amino acids. V was pared by 3 bases and J by 0 bases, with 16 bases between. Germline CDR1 is SGHRS and CDR2 is YFSETQ. CDR3 residues: CASSSPRGTSSYEQYF. The CDR3 region has the DNA TGCGCCAGCAGCTCCCCTCGGGGGACGAGCTCCTACGAGCAGTACTTC.

This clone was detected only once. This rearrangement joins TRBV7-3 to TRBJ2-2, with D possibly matching TRBD2 (6 bases). CDR1 and CDR2 (germline): SGHTA, FQGTGA. CDR3 length equals 15 residues. V gave up 6 bases and J gave up 0 bases, with 11 bases separating them. The CDR3 DNA is TGTGCCAGCAGTCCGGGACTGCCGAACACCGGGGAGCTGTTTTTT. The encoded protein is CASSPGLPNTGELFF.

The chain links TRBV5-1 to TRBJ1-4; possibly TRBD1 for D (6 bases). Deletions cut 4 bases from V and 6 bases from J, with 16 bases between. The CDR3 is 15 amino acids. The V gene's germline CDR1 is SGHRS and CDR2 YFSETQ. The CDR3 region is CASSPPGTRYEKLFF. CDR3 DNA: TGCGCCAGCAGCCCACCCGGGACACGATATGAAAAACTGTTTTTT.

J is TRBJ1-4 and V is TRBV2; no reliable D call. V dropped 5 bases and J dropped 7 bases, with 5 bases sitting between them. In germline, CDR1 is SNHLY, CDR2 FYNNEI. The CDR3 consists of 11 residues. This CDR3 is CASSYGEKLFF. The CDR3 coding sequence is TGTGCCAGCAGTTACGGTGAAAAACTGTTTTTT.

Written as DNA, the CDR3 is TGTGCCAGCAGTTTGAGGACCGGGGAGCTGTTTTTT. Translating it yields CASSLRTGELFF. The chain employs TRBV27 and TRBJ2-2; D ambiguous. CDR3 length: 12 residues. Trimming shortened V by 3 bases and J by 5 bases, and 4 bases separated the two germline ends. CDR1 and CDR2 (germline): MNHEY, SMNVEV (reference sequence).

This chain connects TRBV12-5 to TRBJ2-5; the D gene is possibly TRBD2 (6 bases). Germline CDR1 reads LGHNT; CDR2 reads FRNRAP. Trimming cost V 0 bases and J 0 bases, with 11 bases left between them. There are 16 residues in the CDR3. The DNA of the CDR3 is TGTGCTAGTGGTTTGGTAGTCCGCGGGGACCAAGAGACCCAGTACTTC. Its translation is CASGLVVRGDQETQYF.

V gene TRBV9 combines with J gene TRBJ2-5; D is unresolved. V was trimmed by 4 bases and J by 0 bases, leaving 4 bases between them. This CDR3 has 12 residues. Germline V gives CDR1 SGDLS, CDR2 YYNGEE. CDR3 region: CASSTYQETQYF. The CDR3 DNA follows: TGTGCCAGCAGCACTTACCAAGAGACCCAGTACTTC.

J is TRBJ2-2 and V is TRBV30; TRBD1 agrees at 7 bases. The CDR3 totals 16 residues. J was trimmed by 5 bases and V by 1 base; bases with no gene match: 10. Germline CDR1 is GTSNPN and CDR2 is SVGIG (reference sequence). The CDR3 spells CAWSDLRGWGTGELFF. The CDR3 bases are TGTGCCTGGAGTGACCTCAGGGGGTGGGGGACCGGGGAGCTGTTTTTT.

The chain uses TRBV28 and TRBJ1-4, with 8 bases that match TRBD1. V dropped 4 bases and J dropped 5; count of bases not matched to a gene: 12. CDR1 and CDR2 from the germline V gene are MDHEN and SYDVKM. CDR3 size: 17 residues. In DNA form, the CDR3 reads TGTGCCAGCAGTTCAACGGACAGGGTCGGTACAAATGAAAAACTGTTTTTT. Residues: CASSSTDRVGTNEKLFF.

Relative to its sample, this clone is medium-sized. The J gene is TRBJ1-6, the V gene TRBV4-1; D is perhaps TRBD1 (6 bases). Germline values: CDR1 MGHRA, CDR2 YSYEKL. Deletions cut 5 bases from V and 0 bases from J, with 14 bases between. The CDR3 runs 17 residues. The CDR3 sequence: CASSKSDSRSYNSPLHF. CDR3 nucleotides: TGCGCCAGCAGCAAATCGGACAGCCGCTCCTATAATTCACCCCTCCACTTT.

The V and J genes are TRBV19 and TRBJ1-2; 9 nucleotides match TRBD1. This CDR3 contains 14 residues. V was pared by 7 bases and J by 5 bases, with 8 bases of the junction left unmatched. Germline V CDR1 and CDR2: LNHDA, SQIVND (reference sequence). CDR3 sequence: CASTPQGARYGYTF. The CDR3 bases are TGTGCCAGTACCCCACAGGGGGCACGTTATGGCTACACCTTC.

The sample holds one count of this clone. This rearrangement joins TRBV19 to TRBJ2-4, with D possibly being TRBD1 (8 bases). V lost 7 bases, J lost 7 bases, and 29 bases lay in between. Germline values: CDR1 LNHDA, CDR2 SQIVND (reference sequence). This CDR3 region has 18 residues. CDR3 DNA: TGTGCCAGTAACAGGGGGGGGTTCCGACAGGGGCCCCCGAACATTCAGTACTTC. Amino acids: CASNRGGFRQGPPNIQYF.

The chain couples TRBV9 to TRBJ1-2; TRBD1 agrees at 8 bases. This CDR3 contains 15 residues. CDR1 is SGDLS and CDR2 is YYNGEE in the germline V gene. The trim removed 0 bases at V and 6 bases at J, leaving 7 bases unmatched. Written as DNA, the CDR3 is TGTGCCAGCAGCGTAGGATTCAGGGGGCAGAATGGCTACACCTTC. It yields the protein CASSVGFRGQNGYTF.

V gene TRBV30 combines with J gene TRBJ2-1; the match to TRBD2 covers 8 bases. Per germline, CDR1 GTSNPN and CDR2 SVGIG (reference sequence). V trimming: 0 bases; J trimming: 6 bases; junction bases outside the gene matches: 7. The CDR3 has 15 amino acids. The CDR3 loop is CAWSVLAGGGNEQFF. CDR3 sequence (DNA): TGTGCCTGGAGTGTGCTAGCGGGCGGAGGCAATGAGCAGTTCTTC. Combining the CDR3 with reference TRBV30 and TRBJ2-1 gives the whole variable domain SQTIHQWPATLVQPVGSPLSLECTVEGTSNPNLYWYRQAAGRGLQLLFYSVGIGQISSEVPQNLSASRPQDRQFILSSKKLLLSDSGFYLCAWSVLAGGGNEQFFGPGTRLTVL.

The chain is built from TRBV20-1 and TRBJ2-3; 7 positions match TRBD1. The V and J ends lost 5 bases and 8 bases, in that order; junction bases with no gene match: 1. The CDR3 spans 10 residues. Germline V gene sequence: CDR1 DFQATT, CDR2 SNEGSKA (reference sequence). The CDR3 sequence: CSARQGTQYF. The DNA of the CDR3 is TGCAGTGCTCGACAGGGTACGCAGTATTTT.

The chain uses TRBV25-1 and TRBJ1-2; unclear D gene. Trimming shortened V by 7 bases and J by 5 bases, and 14 bases separated the two germline ends. Germline CDR1 and CDR2: MGHDK and SYGVNS. The CDR3 contains 13 residues. The CDR3 nucleotides read TGTGCCAGCACACATTCTGCGGATTATGGCTACACCTTC. Encoded protein: CASTHSADYGYTF.

The chain combines TRBV18 with TRBJ2-7; 12 bases map to TRBD1. CDR1 is KGHSH, CDR2 LQKENI, per germline. There are 17 residues in the CDR3. Trimming cost V 2 bases and J 5 bases; bases outside gene matches: 10. The CDR3 coding sequence is TGTGCCAGCTCACCAAACCTACCGGGACAGGGGGCAGACGAGCAGTACTTC. Translating gives CASSPNLPGQGADEQYF.